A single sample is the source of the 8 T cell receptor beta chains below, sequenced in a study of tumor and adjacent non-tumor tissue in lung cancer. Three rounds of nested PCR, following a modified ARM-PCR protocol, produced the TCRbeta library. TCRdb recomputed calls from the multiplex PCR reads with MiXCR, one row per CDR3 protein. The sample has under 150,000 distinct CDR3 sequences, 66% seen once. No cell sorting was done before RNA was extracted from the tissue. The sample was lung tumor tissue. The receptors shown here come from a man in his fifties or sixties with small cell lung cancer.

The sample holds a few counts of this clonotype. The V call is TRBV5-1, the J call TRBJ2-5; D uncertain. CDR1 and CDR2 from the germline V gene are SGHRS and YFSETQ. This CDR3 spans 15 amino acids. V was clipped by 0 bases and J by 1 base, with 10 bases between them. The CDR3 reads CASSLGAAAQETQYF. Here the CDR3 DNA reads TGCGCCAGCAGCTTGGGGGCGGCGGCCCAAGAGACCCAGTACTTC.

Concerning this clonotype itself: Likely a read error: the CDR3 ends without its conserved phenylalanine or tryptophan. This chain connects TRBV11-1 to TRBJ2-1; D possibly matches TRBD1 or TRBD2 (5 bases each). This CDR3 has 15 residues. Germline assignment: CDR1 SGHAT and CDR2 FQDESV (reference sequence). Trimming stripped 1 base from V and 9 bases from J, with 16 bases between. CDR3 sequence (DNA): TGTGCCAGCAGCTTAGGACAGATGCTCGAGGGTGAGCAGTTCCTC. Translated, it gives CASSLGQMLEGEQFL.

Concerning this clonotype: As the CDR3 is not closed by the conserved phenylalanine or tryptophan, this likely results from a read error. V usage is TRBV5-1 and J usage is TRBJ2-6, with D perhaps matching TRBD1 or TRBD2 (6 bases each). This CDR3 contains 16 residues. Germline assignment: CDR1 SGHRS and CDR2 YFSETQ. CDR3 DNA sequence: TGCGCCAGCAGCTTGGGATGGGGGGCCGGGGCCAACCTCCTGACTTTA. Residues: CASSLGWGAGANLLTL.

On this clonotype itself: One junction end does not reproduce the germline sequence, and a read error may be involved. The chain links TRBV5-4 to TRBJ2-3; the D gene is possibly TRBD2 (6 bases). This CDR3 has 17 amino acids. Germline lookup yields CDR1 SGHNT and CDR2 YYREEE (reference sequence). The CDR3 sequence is CVSSPRLTGDSTDTQYF. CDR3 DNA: TGTGTCAGCAGCCCTCGACTAACGGGGGATTCCACAGATACGCAGTATTTT.

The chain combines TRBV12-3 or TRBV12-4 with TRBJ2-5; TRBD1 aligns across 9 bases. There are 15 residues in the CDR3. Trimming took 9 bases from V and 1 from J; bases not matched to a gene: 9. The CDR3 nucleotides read TGTGCCAGAAGGTCCCTACAGGGGGCCCAAGAGACCCAGTACTTC. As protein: CARRSLQGAQETQYF.

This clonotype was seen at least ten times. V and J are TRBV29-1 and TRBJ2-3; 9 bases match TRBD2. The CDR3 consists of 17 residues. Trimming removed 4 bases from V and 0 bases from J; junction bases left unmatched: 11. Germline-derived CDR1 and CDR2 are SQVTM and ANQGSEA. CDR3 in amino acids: CSVGGLAGTTSTDTQYF. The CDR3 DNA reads TGCAGCGTTGGAGGCCTAGCGGGGACTACTAGCACAGATACGCAGTATTTT.

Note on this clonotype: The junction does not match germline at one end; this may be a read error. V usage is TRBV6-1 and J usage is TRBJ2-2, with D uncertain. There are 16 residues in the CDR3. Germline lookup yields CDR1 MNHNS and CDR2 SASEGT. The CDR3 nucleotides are TGTGTCAGCAGTGAAGACCATGGCATGCCGGCCTGGGAGCTGTTTTTT. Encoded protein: CVSSEDHGMPAWELFF.

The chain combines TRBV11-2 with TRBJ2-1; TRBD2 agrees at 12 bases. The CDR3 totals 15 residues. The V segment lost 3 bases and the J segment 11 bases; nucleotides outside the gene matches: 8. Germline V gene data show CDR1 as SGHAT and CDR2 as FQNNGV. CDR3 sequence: CASSFLAGGSAKQFF. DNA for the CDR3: TGTGCCAGCAGCTTCCTAGCGGGAGGGTCGGCTAAGCAGTTCTTC.